The rows below give T cell receptor beta chains drawn from one sample of a study of blood T cells in healthy people across ages. TCRdb used MiXCR to reprocess the 5' RACE reads, holding one entry per CDR3 protein. The table shows over a million distinct CDR3 sequences, with around 42% occurring only once. The material sequenced was blood. These receptors all come from a woman aged 18-30 years in good health. The CDR3 runs from the conserved cysteine through the conserved F or W. Each record gives: CDR3 protein, V gene.

CDR3aa: CASSEYGVNYGYTF; v_gene: TRBV25-1
CDR3aa: CARQGRGYMNTEAFF; v_gene: TRBV30
CDR3aa: CASSSGGIDEQFF; v_gene: TRBV6-1
CDR3aa: CASSLQLDWFQETQYF; v_gene: TRBV28
CDR3aa: CAISGLGGLQTDTDTQYF; v_gene: TRBV10-3
CDR3aa: CASGEGDTQYF; v_gene: TRBV25-1
CDR3aa: CASRTFGGTQYF; v_gene: TRBV6-5
CDR3aa: CASSLDSSGGTQYF; v_gene: TRBV12-3/TRBV12-4
CDR3aa: CASSSPGASSPGGGYTF; v_gene: TRBV7-7
CDR3aa: CASSPGDAFSYEQYF; v_gene: TRBV2
CDR3aa: CASSLRTGSGPDGYTF; v_gene: TRBV28
CDR3aa: CASRVRDREYEQYF; v_gene: TRBV6-5
CDR3aa: CASTWGQGGTGELFF; v_gene: TRBV7-2
CDR3aa: CASSPRWSGSSQFF; v_gene: TRBV11-1
CDR3aa: CSARGPGGDTQYF; v_gene: TRBV20-1
CDR3aa: CADRGPHNEQFF; v_gene: TRBV5-1
CDR3aa: CASSLITTDRYEQFF; v_gene: TRBV28
CDR3aa: CASSEFWAGTNEKLFF; v_gene: TRBV25-1
CDR3aa: CASSGPVRGKLFF; v_gene: TRBV7-9
CDR3aa: CASSENGGSGTQYF; v_gene: TRBV2
CDR3aa: CASSLVQDNSPLHF; v_gene: TRBV7-6
CDR3aa: CASSEYSGGSYNEQFF; v_gene: TRBV9
CDR3aa: CAISDRAGGNEQFF; v_gene: TRBV10-3
CDR3aa: CSAREGISTDTQYF; v_gene: TRBV20-1
CDR3aa: CASSQLPQLAGTTYEQYF; v_gene: TRBV4-1
CDR3aa: CACEPRGKNIQYF; v_gene: TRBV7-8